This T cell receptor (beta chain) was found in a study of T cells in Graves' hyperthyroidism and ophthalmopathy. Points from the study as a whole: A model of 13 V-J pairs discriminated ophthalmopathy from stable hyperthyroidism. Blood also held most thyroid clonotypes expanded beyond 0.001.

Deletions cut 4 bases from V and 5 bases from J, with 15 bases between. This CDR3 has 14 residues. Germline V gene lookup returns CDR1 SGHNT and CDR2 YYREEE (reference sequence). Researchers amplified the TCR beta CDR3 regions from RNA transcripts. Using the HTBI primer set, a first-round RT-PCR was run on the TCR CDR3. TCRdb re-called the multiplex PCR reads with MiXCR, one entry per CDR3 protein. Among approximately 380,000 distinct CDR3 sequences listed, 15% to 20% were seen once. This clonotype has at least ten counts. The antigen remains unidentified. V and J are TRBV5-4 and TRBJ2-5; D could derive from TRBD1 or TRBD2 (6 bases each). This TCR was sampled from a woman under 30 with Graves' hyperthyroidism. The specimen sequenced was blood. The CDR3 coding sequence is TGTGCCAGCAGCATGGTGGGGGGCCGGGAGACCCAGTACTTC. It yields the protein CASSMVGGRETQYF.